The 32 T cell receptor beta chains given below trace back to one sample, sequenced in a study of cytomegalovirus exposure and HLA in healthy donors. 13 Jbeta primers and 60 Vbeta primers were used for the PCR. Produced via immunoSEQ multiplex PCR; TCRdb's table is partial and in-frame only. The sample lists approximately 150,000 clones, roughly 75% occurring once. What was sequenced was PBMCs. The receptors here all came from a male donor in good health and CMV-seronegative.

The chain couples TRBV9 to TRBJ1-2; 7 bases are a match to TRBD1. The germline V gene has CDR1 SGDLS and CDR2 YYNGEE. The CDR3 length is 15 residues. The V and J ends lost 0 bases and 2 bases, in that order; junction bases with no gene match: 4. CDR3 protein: CASSVEGAGNYGYTF. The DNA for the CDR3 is TGTGCCAGCAGCGTAGAGGGGGCGGGGAACTATGGCTACACCTTC.

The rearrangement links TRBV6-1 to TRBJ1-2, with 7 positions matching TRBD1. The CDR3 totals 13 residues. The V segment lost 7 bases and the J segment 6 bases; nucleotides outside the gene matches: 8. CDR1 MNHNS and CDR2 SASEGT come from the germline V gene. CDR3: CASILQGRNGYTF. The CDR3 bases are TGTGCCAGCATTTTACAGGGGAGGAATGGCTACACCTTC.

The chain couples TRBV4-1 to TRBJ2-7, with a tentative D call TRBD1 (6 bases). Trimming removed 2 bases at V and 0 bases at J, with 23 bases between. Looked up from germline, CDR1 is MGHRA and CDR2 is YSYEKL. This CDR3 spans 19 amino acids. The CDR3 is CASSQNSVGTGFLSYEQYF. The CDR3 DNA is TGCGCCAGCAGCCAAAATAGTGTGGGAACAGGGTTCCTCTCCTACGAGCAGTACTTC.

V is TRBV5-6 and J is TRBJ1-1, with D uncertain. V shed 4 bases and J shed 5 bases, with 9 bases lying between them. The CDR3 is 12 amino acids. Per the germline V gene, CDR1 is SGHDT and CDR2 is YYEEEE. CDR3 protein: CASSRRKTEAFF. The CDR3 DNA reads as TGTGCCAGCAGCAGGAGAAAGACTGAAGCTTTCTTT.

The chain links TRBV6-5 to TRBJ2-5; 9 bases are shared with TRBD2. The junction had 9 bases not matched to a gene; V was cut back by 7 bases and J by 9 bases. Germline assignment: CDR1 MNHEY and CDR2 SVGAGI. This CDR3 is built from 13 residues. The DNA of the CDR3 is TGTGCCAGCACGGGACTAGCATTGGAGGCCCAGTACTTC. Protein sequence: CASTGLALEAQYF.

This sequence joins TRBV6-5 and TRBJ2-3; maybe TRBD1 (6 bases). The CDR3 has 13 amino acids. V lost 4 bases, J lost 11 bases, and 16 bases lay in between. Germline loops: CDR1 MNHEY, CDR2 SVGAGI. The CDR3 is CASSSTSQGLQYF. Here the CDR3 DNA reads TGTGCCAGCAGTTCTACCTCACAGGGTTTGCAGTATTTT.

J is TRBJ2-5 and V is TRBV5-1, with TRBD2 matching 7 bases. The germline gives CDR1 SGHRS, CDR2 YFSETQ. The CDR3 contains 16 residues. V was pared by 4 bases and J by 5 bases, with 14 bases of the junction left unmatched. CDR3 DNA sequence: TGCGCCAGCAGCCCGGCTTTCTTGGCGGGGGTGGAGACCCAGTACTTC. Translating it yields CASSPAFLAGVETQYF.

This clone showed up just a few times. The chain's CDR3 is CASSLSAGNQPQHF. Here the CDR3 DNA reads TGTGCCAGCAGCTTATCAGCCGGGAATCAGCCCCAGCATTTT. The V and J genes are TRBV7-9 and TRBJ1-5; D is ambiguous. The CDR3 contains 14 residues. Trimming left V 2 bases short and J 4 bases short, with 9 bases between. The germline gives CDR1 SEHNR, CDR2 FQNEAQ (reference sequence).

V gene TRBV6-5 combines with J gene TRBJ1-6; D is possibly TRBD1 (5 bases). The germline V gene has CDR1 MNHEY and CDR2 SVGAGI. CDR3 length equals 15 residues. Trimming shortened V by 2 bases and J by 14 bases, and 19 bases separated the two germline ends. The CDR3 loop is CASSYGKWGVSTLHF. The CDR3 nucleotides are TGTGCCAGCAGTTACGGAAAGTGGGGGGTTTCGACCCTCCACTTT.

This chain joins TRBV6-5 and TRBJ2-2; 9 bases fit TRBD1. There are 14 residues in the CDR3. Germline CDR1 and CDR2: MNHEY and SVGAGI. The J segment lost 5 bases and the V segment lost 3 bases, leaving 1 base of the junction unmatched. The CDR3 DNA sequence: TGTGCCAGCAGTTATGGGACAGGGACCGGGGAGCTGTTTTTT. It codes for CASSYGTGTGELFF.

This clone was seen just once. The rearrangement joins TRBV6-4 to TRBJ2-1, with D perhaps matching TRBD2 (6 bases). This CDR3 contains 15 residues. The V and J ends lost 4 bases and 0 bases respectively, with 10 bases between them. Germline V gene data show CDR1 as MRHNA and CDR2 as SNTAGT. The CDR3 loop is CASSVEGSSYNEQFF. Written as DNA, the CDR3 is TGTGCCAGCAGTGTGGAGGGGAGCTCCTACAATGAGCAGTTCTTC.

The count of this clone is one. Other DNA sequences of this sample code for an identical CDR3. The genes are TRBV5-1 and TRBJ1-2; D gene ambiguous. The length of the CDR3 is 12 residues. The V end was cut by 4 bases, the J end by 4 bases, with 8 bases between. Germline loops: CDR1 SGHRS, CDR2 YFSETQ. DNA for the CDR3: TGCGCCAGCAGCGTGACGGGCTATGGCTACACCTTC. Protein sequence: CASSVTGYGYTF.

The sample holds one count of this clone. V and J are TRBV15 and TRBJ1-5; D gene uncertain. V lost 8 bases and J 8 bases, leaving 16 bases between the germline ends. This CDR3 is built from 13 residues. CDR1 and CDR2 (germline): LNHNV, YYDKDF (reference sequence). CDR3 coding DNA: TGTGCCACCCATCAGTGGGCCACAGAGCCCCAGCATTTT. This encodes CATHQWATEPQHF.

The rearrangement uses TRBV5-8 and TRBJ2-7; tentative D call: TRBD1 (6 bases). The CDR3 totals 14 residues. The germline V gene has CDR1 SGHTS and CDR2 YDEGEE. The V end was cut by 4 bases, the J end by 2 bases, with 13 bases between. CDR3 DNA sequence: TGTGCCAGCAGCCCAAATGGACAGACCTACGAGCAGTACTTC. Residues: CASSPNGQTYEQYF.

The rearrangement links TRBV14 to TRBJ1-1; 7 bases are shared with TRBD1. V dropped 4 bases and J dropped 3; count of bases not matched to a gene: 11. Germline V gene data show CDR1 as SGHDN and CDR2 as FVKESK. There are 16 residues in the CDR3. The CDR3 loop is CASSPYPADRDTEAFF. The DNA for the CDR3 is TGTGCCAGCAGCCCCTACCCCGCCGACAGGGACACTGAAGCTTTCTTT.

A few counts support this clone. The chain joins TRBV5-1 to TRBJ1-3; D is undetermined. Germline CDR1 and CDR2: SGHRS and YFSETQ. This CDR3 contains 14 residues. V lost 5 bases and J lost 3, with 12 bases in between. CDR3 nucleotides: TGCGCCAGCAGTGCCGGGGAAGGTGGAAACACCATATATTTT. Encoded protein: CASSAGEGGNTIYF.

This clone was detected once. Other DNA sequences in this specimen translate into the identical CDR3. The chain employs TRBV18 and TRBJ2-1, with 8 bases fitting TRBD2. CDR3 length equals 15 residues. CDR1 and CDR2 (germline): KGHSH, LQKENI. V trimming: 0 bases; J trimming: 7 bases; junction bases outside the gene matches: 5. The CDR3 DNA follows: TGTGCCAGCTCACCACCTACGGGAGGGGGGAATGAGCAGTTCTTC. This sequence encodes CASSPPTGGGNEQFF.

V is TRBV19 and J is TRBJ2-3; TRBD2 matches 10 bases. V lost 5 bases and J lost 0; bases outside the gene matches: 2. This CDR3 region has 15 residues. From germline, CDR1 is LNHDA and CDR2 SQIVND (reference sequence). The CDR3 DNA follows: TGTGCCAGTAGTGGACTAGCGGCTAGCACAGATACGCAGTATTTT. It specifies CASSGLAASTDTQYF.

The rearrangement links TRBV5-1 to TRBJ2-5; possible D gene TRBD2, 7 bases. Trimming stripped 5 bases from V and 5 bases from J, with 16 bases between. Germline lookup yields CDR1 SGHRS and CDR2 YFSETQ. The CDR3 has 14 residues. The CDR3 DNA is TGCGCCAGCAGGTCAGGGGAGGGGCTGGAGACCCAGTACTTC. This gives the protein CASRSGEGLETQYF.

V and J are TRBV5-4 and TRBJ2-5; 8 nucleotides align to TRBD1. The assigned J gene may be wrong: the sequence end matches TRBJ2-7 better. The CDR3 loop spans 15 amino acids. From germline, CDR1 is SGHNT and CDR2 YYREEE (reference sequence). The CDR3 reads CASSSMDRVNHEQYF. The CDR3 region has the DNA TGTGCCAGCAGCTCTATGGACAGGGTTAACCACGAGCAGTACTTC.

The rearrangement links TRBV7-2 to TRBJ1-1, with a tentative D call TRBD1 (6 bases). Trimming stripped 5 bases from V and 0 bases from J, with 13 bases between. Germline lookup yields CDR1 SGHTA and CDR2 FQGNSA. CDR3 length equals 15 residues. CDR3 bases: TGTGCCAGCAGCGCCGACAGGACGGTGAACACTGAAGCTTTCTTT. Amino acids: CASSADRTVNTEAFF.

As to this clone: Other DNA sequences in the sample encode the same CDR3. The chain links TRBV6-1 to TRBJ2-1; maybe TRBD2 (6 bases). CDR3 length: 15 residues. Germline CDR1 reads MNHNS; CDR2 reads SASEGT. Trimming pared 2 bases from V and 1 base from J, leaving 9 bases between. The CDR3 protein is CASSELAGSYNEQFF. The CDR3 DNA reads TGTGCCAGCAGTGAACTCGCGGGATCCTACAATGAGCAGTTCTTC.

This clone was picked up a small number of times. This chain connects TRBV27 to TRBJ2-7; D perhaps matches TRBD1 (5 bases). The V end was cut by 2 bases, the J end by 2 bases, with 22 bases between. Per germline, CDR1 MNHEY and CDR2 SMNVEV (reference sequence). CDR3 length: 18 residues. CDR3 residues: CASSLRVRQPGIAYEQYF. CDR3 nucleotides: TGTGCCAGCAGTTTAAGGGTTCGGCAACCAGGGATCGCCTACGAGCAGTACTTC.

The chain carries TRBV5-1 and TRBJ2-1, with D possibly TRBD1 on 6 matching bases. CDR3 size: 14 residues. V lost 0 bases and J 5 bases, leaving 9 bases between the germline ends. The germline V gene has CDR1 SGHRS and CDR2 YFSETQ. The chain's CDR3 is CASSLASGDNEQFF. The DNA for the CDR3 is TGCGCCAGCAGCTTGGCCTCAGGGGACAATGAGCAGTTCTTC.

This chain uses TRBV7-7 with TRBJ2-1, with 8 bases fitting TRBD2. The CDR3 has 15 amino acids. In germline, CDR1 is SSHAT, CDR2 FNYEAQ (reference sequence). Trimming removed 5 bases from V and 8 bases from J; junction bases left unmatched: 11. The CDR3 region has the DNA TGTGCCAGCAGCCCCAGCGGGGGATCGGGCTATGAGCAGTTCTTC. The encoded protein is CASSPSGGSGYEQFF.

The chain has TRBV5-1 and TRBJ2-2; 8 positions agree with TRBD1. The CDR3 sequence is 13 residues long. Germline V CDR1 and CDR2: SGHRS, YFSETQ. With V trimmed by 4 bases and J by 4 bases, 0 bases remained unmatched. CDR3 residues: CASSQGATGELFF. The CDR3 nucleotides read TGCGCCAGCAGCCAGGGGGCCACCGGGGAGCTGTTTTTT. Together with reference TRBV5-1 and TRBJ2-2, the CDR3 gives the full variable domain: KAGVTQTPRYLIKTRGQQVTLSCSPISGHRSVSWYQQTPGQGLQFLFEYFSETQRNKGNFPGRFSGRQFSNSRSEMNVSTLELGDSALYLCASSQGATGELFFGEGSRLTVL.

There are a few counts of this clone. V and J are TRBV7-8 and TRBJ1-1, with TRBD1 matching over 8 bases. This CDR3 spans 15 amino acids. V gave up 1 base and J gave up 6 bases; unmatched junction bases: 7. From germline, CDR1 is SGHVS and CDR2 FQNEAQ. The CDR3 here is CASSLGGQGSAEAFF. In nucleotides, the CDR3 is TGTGCCAGCAGCTTAGGAGGACAGGGTTCGGCTGAAGCTTTCTTT.

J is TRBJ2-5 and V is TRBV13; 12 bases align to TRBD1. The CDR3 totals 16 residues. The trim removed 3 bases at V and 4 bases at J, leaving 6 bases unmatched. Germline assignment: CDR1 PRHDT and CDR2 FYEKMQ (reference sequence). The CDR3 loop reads CASSLVGTGGAETQYF. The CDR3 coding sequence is TGTGCCAGCAGCTTGGTTGGGACAGGGGGCGCAGAGACCCAGTACTTC.

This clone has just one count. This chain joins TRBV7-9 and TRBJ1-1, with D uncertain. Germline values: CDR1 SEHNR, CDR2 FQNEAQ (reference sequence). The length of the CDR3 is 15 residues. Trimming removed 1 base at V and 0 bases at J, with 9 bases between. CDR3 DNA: TGTGCCAGCAGCTTAGTATTAAGCGTGAACACTGAAGCTTTCTTT. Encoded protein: CASSLVLSVNTEAFF.

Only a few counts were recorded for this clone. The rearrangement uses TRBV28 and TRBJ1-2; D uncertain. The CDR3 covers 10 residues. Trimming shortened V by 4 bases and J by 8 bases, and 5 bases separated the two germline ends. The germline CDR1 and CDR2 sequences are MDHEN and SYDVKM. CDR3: CASSSIGYTF. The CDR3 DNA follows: TGTGCCAGCAGTTCTATCGGCTACACCTTC.

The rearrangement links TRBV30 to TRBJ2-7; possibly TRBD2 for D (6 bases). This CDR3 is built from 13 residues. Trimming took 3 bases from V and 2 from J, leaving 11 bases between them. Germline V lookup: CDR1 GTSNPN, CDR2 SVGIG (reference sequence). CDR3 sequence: CAWSAGGTYEQYF. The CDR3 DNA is TGTGCCTGGAGCGCCGGGGGAACCTACGAGCAGTACTTC.

Here the CDR3 reads CSAWTANYGYTF. CDR3 bases: TGCAGCGCCTGGACAGCTAACTATGGCTACACCTTC. The chain combines TRBV29-1 with TRBJ1-2; a possible D gene is TRBD1 (6 bases). V was pared by 7 bases and J by 0 bases, with 9 bases between. Germline loops: CDR1 SQVTM, CDR2 ANQGSEA. This CDR3 region has 12 residues.